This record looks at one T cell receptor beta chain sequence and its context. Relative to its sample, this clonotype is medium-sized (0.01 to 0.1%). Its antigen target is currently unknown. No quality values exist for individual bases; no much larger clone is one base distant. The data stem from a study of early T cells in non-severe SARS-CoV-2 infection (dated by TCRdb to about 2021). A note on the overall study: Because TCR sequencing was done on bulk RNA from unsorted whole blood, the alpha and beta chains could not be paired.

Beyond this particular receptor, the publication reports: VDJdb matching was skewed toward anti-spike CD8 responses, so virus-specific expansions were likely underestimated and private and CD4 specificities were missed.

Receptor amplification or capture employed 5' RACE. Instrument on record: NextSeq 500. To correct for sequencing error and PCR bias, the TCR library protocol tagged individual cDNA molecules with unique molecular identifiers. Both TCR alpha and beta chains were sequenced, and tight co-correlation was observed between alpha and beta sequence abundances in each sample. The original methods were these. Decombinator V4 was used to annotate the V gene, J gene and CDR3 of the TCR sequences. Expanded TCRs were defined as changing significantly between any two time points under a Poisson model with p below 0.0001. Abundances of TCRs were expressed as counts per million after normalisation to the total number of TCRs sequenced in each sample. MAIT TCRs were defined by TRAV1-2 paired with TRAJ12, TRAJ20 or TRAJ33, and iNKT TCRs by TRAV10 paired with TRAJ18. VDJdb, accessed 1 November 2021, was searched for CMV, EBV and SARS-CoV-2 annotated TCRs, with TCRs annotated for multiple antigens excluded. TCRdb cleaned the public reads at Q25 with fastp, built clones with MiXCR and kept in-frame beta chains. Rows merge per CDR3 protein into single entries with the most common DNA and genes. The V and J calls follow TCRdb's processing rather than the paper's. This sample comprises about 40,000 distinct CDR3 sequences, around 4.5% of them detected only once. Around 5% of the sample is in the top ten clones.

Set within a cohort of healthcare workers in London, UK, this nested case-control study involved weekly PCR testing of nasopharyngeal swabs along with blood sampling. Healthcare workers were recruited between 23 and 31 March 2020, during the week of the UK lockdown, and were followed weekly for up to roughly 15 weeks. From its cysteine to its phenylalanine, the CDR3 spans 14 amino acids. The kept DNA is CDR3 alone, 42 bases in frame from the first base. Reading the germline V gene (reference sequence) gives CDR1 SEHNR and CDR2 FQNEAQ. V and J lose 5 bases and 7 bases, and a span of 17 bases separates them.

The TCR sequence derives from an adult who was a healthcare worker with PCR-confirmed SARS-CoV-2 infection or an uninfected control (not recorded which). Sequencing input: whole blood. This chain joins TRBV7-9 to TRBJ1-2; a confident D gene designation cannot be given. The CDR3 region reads CASSRDGSYSGYTF. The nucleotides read TGTGCCAGCAGCCGAGACGGAAGTTATAGTGGCTACACCTTC.